The entry below describes one T cell receptor beta chain. Antigen: not known. V gave up 1 base and J gave up 7 bases, with 10 bases separating them. CDR1 LNHDA and CDR2 SQIVND come from the germline V gene (reference sequence). This CDR3 is built from 13 residues. This sample is drawn from a study of CD8 T cell repertoires and HIV-1 epitope variants. Turning to the study itself: Each of Twenty-five Gag and Nef epitope peptides stimulated a separate culture.

Study-level findings and limits: Of eight or nine antigen-specific beta clonotypes, six appeared to cross-react with escape variants.

Generated by immunoSEQ multiplex PCR, the TCRdb table keeps only in-frame clones and is missing some. The repertoire holds some 6,200 clones, with 65% to 70% as singletons. The chain links TRBV19 to TRBJ1-1; D is undetermined. Material for sequencing was cultured CD8+ T cells derived from PBMCs. This receptor was identified in a male donor with HIV. In DNA form, the CDR3 reads TGTGCCAGTAGTATAGTAGCTAACGGTGAAGCTTTCTTT. Protein: CASSIVANGEAFF.